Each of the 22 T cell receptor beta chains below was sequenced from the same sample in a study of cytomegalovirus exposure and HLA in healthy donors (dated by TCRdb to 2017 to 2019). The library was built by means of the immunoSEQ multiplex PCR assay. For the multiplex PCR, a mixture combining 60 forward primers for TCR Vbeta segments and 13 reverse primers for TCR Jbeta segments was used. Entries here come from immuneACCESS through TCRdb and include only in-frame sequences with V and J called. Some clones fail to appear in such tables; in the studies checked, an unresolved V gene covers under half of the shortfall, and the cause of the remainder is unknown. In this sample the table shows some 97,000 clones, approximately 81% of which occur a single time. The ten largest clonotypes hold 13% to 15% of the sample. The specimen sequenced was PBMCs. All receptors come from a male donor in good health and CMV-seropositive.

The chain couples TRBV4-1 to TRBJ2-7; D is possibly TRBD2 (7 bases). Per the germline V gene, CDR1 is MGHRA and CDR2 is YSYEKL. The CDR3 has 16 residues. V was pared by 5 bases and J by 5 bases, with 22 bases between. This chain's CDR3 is CASSKGGGPSMDEQYF. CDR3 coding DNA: TGCGCCAGCAGCAAAGGGGGGGGGCCCTCGATGGACGAGCAGTACTTC.

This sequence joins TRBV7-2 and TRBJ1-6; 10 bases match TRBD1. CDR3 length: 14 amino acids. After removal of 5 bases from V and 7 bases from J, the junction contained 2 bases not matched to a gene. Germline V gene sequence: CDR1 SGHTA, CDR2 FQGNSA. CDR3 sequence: CASSEDRGNSPLHF. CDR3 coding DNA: TGTGCCAGCAGCGAGGACAGGGGGAATTCACCCCTCCACTTT.

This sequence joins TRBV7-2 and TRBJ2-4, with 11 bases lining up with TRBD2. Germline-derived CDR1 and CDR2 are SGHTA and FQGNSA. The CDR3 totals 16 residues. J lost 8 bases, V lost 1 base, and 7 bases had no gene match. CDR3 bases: TGTGCCAGCAGCTTAGAAGGGACTAGCGGCGGGTACATTCAGTACTTC. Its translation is CASSLEGTSGGYIQYF.

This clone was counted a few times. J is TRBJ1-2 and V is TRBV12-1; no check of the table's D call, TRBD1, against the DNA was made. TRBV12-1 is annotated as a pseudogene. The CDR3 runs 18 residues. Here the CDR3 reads CASSFGRDSRFFNYGYTF. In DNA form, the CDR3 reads TGTGCCAGCAGCTTTGGACGGGACAGCCGCTTCTTTAACTATGGCTACACCTTC.

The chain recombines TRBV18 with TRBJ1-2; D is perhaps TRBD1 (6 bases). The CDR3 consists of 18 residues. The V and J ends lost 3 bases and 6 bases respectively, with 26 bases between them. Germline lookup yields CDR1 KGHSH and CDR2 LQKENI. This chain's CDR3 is CASSPSPAGTRRFNGYTF. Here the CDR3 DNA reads TGTGCCAGCTCACCGTCCCCAGCCGGGACACGGCGTTTTAATGGCTACACCTTC.

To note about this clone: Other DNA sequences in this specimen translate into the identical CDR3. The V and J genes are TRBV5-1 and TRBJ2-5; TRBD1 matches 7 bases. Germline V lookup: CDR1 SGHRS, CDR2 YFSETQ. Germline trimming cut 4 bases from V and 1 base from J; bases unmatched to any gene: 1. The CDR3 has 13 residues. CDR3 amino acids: CASSRDSQETQYF. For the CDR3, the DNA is TGCGCCAGCAGCAGGGACAGCCAAGAGACCCAGTACTTC.

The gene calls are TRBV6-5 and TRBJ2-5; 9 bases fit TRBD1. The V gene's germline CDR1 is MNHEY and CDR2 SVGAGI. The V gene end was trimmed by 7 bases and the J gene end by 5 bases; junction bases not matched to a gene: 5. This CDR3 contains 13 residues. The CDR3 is CASTHRGQETQYF. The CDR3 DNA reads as TGTGCCAGCACCCACAGGGGGCAGGAGACCCAGTACTTC.

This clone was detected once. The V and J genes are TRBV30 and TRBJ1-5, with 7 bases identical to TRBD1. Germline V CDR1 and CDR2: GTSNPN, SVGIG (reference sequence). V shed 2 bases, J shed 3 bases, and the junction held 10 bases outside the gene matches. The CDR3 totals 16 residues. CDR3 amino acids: CAWSPTKGQFNQPQHF. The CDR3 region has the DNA TGTGCCTGGAGTCCAACCAAGGGACAGTTCAATCAGCCCCAGCATTTT.

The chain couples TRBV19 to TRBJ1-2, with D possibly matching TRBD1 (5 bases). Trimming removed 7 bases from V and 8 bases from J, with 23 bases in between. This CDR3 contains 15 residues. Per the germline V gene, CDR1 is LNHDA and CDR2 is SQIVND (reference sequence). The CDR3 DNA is TGTGCCAGTACCCAGGGCTACAGCTCCTTCGGGGGCTACACCTTC. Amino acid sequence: CASTQGYSSFGGYTF.

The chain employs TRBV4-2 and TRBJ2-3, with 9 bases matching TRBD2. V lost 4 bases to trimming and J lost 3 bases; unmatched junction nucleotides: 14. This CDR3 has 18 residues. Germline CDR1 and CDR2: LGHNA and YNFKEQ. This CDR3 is CASSRETFGAGGTDTQYF. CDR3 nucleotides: TGTGCCAGCAGCCGAGAAACGTTCGGAGCGGGGGGAACAGATACGCAGTATTTT.

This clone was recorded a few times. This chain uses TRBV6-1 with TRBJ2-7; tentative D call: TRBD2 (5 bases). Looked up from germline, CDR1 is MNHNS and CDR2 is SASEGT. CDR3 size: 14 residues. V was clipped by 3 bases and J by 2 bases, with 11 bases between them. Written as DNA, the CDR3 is TGTGCCAGCAGTGAGGAGACGGGAACCTACGAGCAGTACTTC. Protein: CASSEETGTYEQYF.

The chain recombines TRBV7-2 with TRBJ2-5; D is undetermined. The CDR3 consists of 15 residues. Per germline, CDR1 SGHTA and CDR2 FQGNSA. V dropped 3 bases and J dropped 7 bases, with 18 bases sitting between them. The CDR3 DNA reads TGTGCCAGCAGCTTTCAATTCGACACTTATAGGACCCAGTACTTC. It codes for CASSFQFDTYRTQYF.

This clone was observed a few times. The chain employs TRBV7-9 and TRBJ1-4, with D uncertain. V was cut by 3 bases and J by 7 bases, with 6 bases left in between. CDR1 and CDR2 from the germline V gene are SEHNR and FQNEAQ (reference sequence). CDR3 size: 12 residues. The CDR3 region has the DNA TGTGCCAGCAGCTTGAATAGTGAAAAACTGTTTTTT. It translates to CASSLNSEKLFF.

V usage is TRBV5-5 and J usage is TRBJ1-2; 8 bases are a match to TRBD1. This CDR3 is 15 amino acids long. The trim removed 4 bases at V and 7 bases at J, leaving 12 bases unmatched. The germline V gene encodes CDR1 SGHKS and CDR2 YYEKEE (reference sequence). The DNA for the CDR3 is TGTGCCAGCAGCGGATTACAGGGGGACTGGGGTGGCTACACCTTC. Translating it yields CASSGLQGDWGGYTF.

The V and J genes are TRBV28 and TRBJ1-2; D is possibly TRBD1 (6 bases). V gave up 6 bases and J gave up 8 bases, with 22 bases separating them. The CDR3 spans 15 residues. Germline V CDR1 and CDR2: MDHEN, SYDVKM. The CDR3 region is CASRANRESPSGYTF. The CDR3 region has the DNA TGTGCCAGCAGGGCTAACAGGGAATCTCCATCGGGCTACACCTTC.

The CDR3 region has the DNA TGTGCCAGCAGCTTCGGGACAGGGGGCGATGGCTACACCTTC. Encoded protein: CASSFGTGGDGYTF. The chain is built from TRBV11-2 and TRBJ1-2; 12 bases line up with TRBD1. Germline-derived CDR1 and CDR2 are SGHAT and FQNNGV. J lost 6 bases, V lost 3 bases, and 2 bases had no gene match. CDR3 length equals 14 residues.

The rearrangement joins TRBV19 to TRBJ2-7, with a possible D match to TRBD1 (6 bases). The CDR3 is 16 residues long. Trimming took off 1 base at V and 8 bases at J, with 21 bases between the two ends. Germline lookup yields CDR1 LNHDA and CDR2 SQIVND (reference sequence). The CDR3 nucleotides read TGTGCCAGTAGTATAGGTTCGGATGGACAGTCTACGAAGCAGTACTTC. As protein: CASSIGSDGQSTKQYF.

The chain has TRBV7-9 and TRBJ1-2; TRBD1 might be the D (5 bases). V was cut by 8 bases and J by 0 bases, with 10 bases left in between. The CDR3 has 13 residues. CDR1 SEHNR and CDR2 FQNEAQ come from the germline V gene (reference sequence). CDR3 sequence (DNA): TGTGCCAGCGGGGGGACCTCTAACTATGGCTACACCTTC. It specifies CASGGTSNYGYTF.

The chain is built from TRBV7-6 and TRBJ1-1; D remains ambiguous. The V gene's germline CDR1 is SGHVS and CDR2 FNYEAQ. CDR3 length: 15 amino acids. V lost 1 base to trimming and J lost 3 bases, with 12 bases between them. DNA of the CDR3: TGTGCCAGCAGCTTAGATCCGGGAGCAGACACTGAAGCTTTCTTT. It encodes CASSLDPGADTEAFF.

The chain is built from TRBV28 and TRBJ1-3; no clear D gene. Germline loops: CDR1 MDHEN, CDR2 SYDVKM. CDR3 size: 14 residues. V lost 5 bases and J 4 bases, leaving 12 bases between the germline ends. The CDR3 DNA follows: TGTGCCAGCAGTCCGGGTGGAACCGGAAACACCATATATTTT. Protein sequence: CASSPGGTGNTIYF.

The CDR3 loop is CASSLGQPGNTEAFF. The CDR3, as DNA: TGTGCCAGCAGCTTAGGTCAGCCGGGAAACACTGAAGCTTTCTTT. The V and J genes are TRBV7-9 and TRBJ1-1; D is unresolved. In germline, CDR1 is SEHNR, CDR2 FQNEAQ (reference sequence). V lost 1 base to trimming and J lost 2 bases, with 11 bases between them. The CDR3 is 15 residues long.

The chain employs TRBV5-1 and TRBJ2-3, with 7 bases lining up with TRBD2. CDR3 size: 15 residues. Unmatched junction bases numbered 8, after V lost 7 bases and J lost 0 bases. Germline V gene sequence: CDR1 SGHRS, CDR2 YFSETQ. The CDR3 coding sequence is TGCGCCAGCTTAAGCGGGACGGCGAGCACAGATACGCAGTATTTT. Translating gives CASLSGTASTDTQYF. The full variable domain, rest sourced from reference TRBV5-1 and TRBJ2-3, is KAGVTQTPRYLIKTRGQQVTLSCSPISGHRSVSWYQQTPGQGLQFLFEYFSETQRNKGNFPGRFSGRQFSNSRSEMNVSTLELGDSALYLCASLSGTASTDTQYFGPGTRLTVL.